What follows are 8 T cell receptor beta chains derived from one specimen sequenced in a study of blood T cell repertoires in COVID-19. The table came from immunoSEQ multiplex PCR; TCRdb's copy has only in-frame clones and leaves some out. This sample has approximately 20,000 clones, with more than 85% found just once. Sequencing was carried out using peripheral blood. All receptors derive from a man between 65 and 80 years old with acute or convalescent COVID-19.

The J gene is TRBJ1-5, the V gene TRBV28; D is possibly TRBD1 (6 bases). There are 13 residues in the CDR3. In germline, CDR1 is MDHEN, CDR2 SYDVKM. V was shortened by 6 bases and J by 4 bases, with 10 bases between the two germline ends. CDR3 bases: TGTGCCAGCAGCCCGGACAGTAATCAGCCCCAGCATTTT. Protein product: CASSPDSNQPQHF.

This clone occurred a few times. This chain links TRBV7-2 with TRBJ2-3; D not certain. The CDR3 spans 14 residues. Germline loops: CDR1 SGHTA, CDR2 FQGNSA. Trimming took 5 bases from V and 0 from J, leaving 9 bases between them. CDR3 bases: TGTGCCAGCAGCCCGCGGTCCAGCACAGATACGCAGTATTTT. Amino acid sequence: CASSPRSSTDTQYF.

V and J are TRBV5-8 and TRBJ2-4, with 7 bases fitting TRBD1. Losses at the gene ends were 6 bases for V and 8 bases for J; bases not matched to a gene: 5. Germline CDR1 and CDR2: SGHTS and YDEGEE. CDR3 size: 12 residues. The CDR3, as DNA: TGTGCCAGCATACGACAGGGAGACATTCAGTACTTC. Translation gives CASIRQGDIQYF.

The chain links TRBV19 to TRBJ2-3; 10 bases fit TRBD2. V lost 2 bases and J lost 5; bases outside the gene matches: 4. Germline V lookup: CDR1 LNHDA, CDR2 SQIVND (reference sequence). The CDR3 extends over 15 amino acids. CDR3 amino acids: CASSILAGAVDTQYF. In DNA, the CDR3 is TGTGCCAGTAGTATACTAGCGGGAGCTGTAGATACGCAGTATTTT.

The chain combines TRBV27 with TRBJ1-2; 7 nucleotides match TRBD1. Germline loops: CDR1 MNHEY, CDR2 SMNVEV (reference sequence). The J segment lost 4 bases and the V segment lost 2 bases, leaving 1 base of the junction unmatched. The CDR3 loop spans 13 amino acids. CDR3 sequence reads: CASSLTGVYGYTF. As DNA, the CDR3 is TGTGCCAGCAGTTTAACAGGGGTCTATGGCTACACCTTC.

The V call is TRBV27, the J call TRBJ2-7; no firm D call. Between the trimmed V and J ends, which lost 7 bases and 3 bases, there was a span of 7 bases. Germline CDR1 and CDR2: MNHEY and SMNVEV (reference sequence). The CDR3 runs 11 residues. The CDR3 sequence is CASKSLYEQYF. DNA for the CDR3: TGTGCCAGCAAATCCCTCTACGAGCAGTACTTC.

J is TRBJ2-2 and V is TRBV2; the D gene is possibly TRBD2 (6 bases). Germline loops: CDR1 SNHLY, CDR2 FYNNEI. With 7 bases removed from V and 8 bases from J, the gap between germline ends came to 11 bases. The CDR3 consists of 12 residues. The CDR3 DNA reads TGTGCCAGCACGGAGGGCGGGGGGGAGCTGTTTTTT. The encoded protein is CASTEGGGELFF.

This clone was observed a few times. The V call is TRBV5-1, the J call TRBJ1-6; D gene uncertain. The CDR3 totals 14 residues. The V end was cut by 4 bases, the J end by 8 bases, with 13 bases between. The V gene's germline CDR1 is SGHRS and CDR2 YFSETQ. CDR3: CASSLQKPYSPLHF. In DNA, the CDR3 is TGCGCCAGCAGCCTACAGAAACCGTATTCACCCCTCCACTTT.